This TCR beta chain was obtained from a study of regulatory T cells in long-lasting Graves disease. Study-wide points: Newly diagnosed patients shared 1,000 or so public clonotypes; persistent patients shared a few thousand.

Specified time point: persistent/refractory GD, antithyroid drugs over 5 years with positive TRAb. RNA isolated from PBMCs was used to make the TCR library. Diagnosis followed American Thyroid Association guidelines for Graves' disease. CDR3-region Arm-PCR and iRepertoire HTBI primers produced the TCR beta libraries. Authors' methods: Sequenced samples collectively carried around 60 TRBV and 12 to 15 TRBJ segments. TCRdb reanalysed the multiplex PCR reads using MiXCR and keeps one entry per CDR3 protein. The V and J calls come from TCRdb's annotation, not from the publication. The table shows hundreds of thousands of distinct CDR3 sequences, with roughly 20% occurring only once. This clonotype was counted many times. Its specificity is not known. Germline lookup yields CDR1 SGHAT and CDR2 FQNNGV. With 0 bases removed from V and 2 bases from J, the gap between germline ends came to 13 bases. CDR3 length equals 16 residues.

The sequence was collected from a female donor with Graves disease. Here the sequenced sample was peripheral blood mononuclear cells (PBMCs), taken when the disease was refractory, from a patient treated with antithyroid drugs. The rearrangement joins TRBV11-2 to TRBJ2-5, with D maybe TRBD2 (6 bases). The CDR3 sequence is CASSLEYGGRQETQYF. The CDR3 nucleotides are TGTGCCAGCAGCTTAGAATACGGAGGGCGACAAGAGACCCAGTACTTC.